Given below is one T cell receptor (beta chain) in context. This clone may be a read error of a much larger clone one base away. Sample time point: pre-sensitization, week 0. The treatment denotes: therapeutic diphenylcyclopropenone sensitization with weekly scalp DPC. This sample was included in a study of human T cells and chemical hapten exposure. TCRdb reprocessed the RACE reads via MiXCR and lists one record per CDR3 protein. In the table there are 270,000 or so distinct CDR3 sequences, 7.5% to 8% of which are singletons. The CDR3 runs 17 residues. Germline V gives CDR1 WSHSY, CDR2 SAAADI. The TCR originated in a young man with alopecia areata. Some clones in this sample may be carry-over from other donors' samples. Sequencing used whole blood, obtained in connection with sensitization to the hapten diphenylcyclopropenone (DPC). This chain links TRBV10-2 with TRBJ1-4; D is possibly TRBD1 (5 bases). The CDR3 here is CASSEKIPGRLNEKPFF. The CDR3 region has the DNA TGCGCCAGCAGCGAGAAAATTCCGGGACGACTTAATGAAAAACCGTTTTTT.